These 32 T cell receptor beta chains were sequenced from one sample in a study of Graves' ophthalmopathy and Graves' hyperthyroidism. RNA transcripts served as template for amplifying TCR beta CDR3 sequences. RT-PCR in the first round used HTBI primers; a second-round multiplex PCR followed. Using its own MiXCR run on the multiplex PCR reads, TCRdb lists one record per CDR3 protein. This sample has 350,000 to 400,000 distinct CDR3 sequences, with less than 20% found just once. The specimen sequenced was peripheral blood. The receptors here all came from a woman aged 18-35 years with stable Graves' hyperthyroidism.

At least ten counts were recorded for this clonotype. V and J are TRBV11-2 and TRBJ1-2; D is undetermined. Per germline, CDR1 SGHAT and CDR2 FQNNGV. The CDR3 runs to 15 residues. Between the trimmed V and J ends, which lost 4 bases and 4 bases, there was a span of 16 bases. The CDR3 sequence is CASSSLPRRPYGYTF. DNA for the CDR3: TGTGCCAGCAGCTCGTTACCTCGGCGACCCTATGGCTACACCTTC.

This clonotype was detected many times. V gene TRBV6-1 combines with J gene TRBJ1-2; D is undetermined. V shed 3 bases and J shed 6 bases, with 8 bases lying between them. The germline CDR1 and CDR2 sequences are MNHNS and SASEGT. The CDR3 totals 12 residues. The CDR3 DNA reads as TGTGCCAGCAGTGACGTTGGGGATGGCTACACCTTC. This encodes CASSDVGDGYTF.

This clonotype was seen many times. The rearrangement links TRBV12-5 to TRBJ1-5, with D possibly being TRBD1 (5 bases). The ends were cut back, 7 bases at V and 0 bases at J, with 7 bases in the middle. This CDR3 is built from 13 residues. Germline loops: CDR1 LGHNT, CDR2 FRNRAP. Here the CDR3 DNA reads TGTGCTAGTGAGGGGTTTAGCAATCAGCCCCAGCATTTT. Its protein is CASEGFSNQPQHF.

This clonotype was seen at least ten times. This sequence joins TRBV2 and TRBJ2-5; 10 positions agree with TRBD2. Losses at the gene ends were 1 base for V and 4 bases for J; bases not matched to a gene: 0. The CDR3 runs 14 residues. Germline loops: CDR1 SNHLY, CDR2 FYNNEI. The CDR3 protein is CASSEGLAGETQYF. CDR3 nucleotide sequence: TGTGCCAGCAGTGAAGGACTAGCGGGAGAGACCCAGTACTTC.

This clonotype was recorded many times. The chain couples TRBV11-2 to TRBJ2-7; D is tentatively TRBD1 or TRBD2 (6 bases each). This CDR3 contains 14 residues. The V gene's germline CDR1 is SGHAT and CDR2 FQNNGV. Trimming removed 5 bases at V and 3 bases at J, with 14 bases between. The CDR3 spells CASSRGARGYEQYF. DNA for the CDR3: TGTGCCAGCAGCAGGGGGGCTCGGGGCTACGAGCAGTACTTC.

This clonotype occurred many times. The V and J genes are TRBV6-2 or TRBV6-3 and TRBJ1-2, with TRBD1 as a possible D gene (6 bases). V lost 7 bases and J 2 bases, leaving 14 bases between the germline ends. CDR1 and CDR2 from the germline V gene are MNHEY and SVGEGT. The CDR3 length is 14 residues. The CDR3 spells CASTRGGGNYGYTF. CDR3 nucleotide sequence: TGTGCCAGCACTCGAGGTGGGGGCAACTATGGCTACACCTTC.

This clonotype was detected ten times or more. The gene calls are TRBV12-3 or TRBV12-4 and TRBJ1-2; D is unclear. Trimming took off 5 bases at V and 5 bases at J, with 15 bases between the two ends. The CDR3 is made up of 14 amino acids. This chain's CDR3 is CASSPVPRGYGYTF. CDR3 DNA: TGTGCCAGCAGTCCAGTTCCCCGAGGGTATGGCTACACCTTC.

Ten or more counts support this clonotype. The chain couples TRBV9 to TRBJ2-5; 11 positions agree with TRBD1. The CDR3 spans 16 residues. Per germline, CDR1 SGDLS and CDR2 YYNGEE. V gave up 2 bases and J gave up 5 bases; unmatched junction bases: 8. The CDR3 sequence is CASSVLGTGGSETQYF. The CDR3 bases are TGTGCCAGCAGCGTCCTCGGGACAGGGGGTTCTGAGACCCAGTACTTC. Using reference TRBV9 and TRBJ2-5 for the parts outside the CDR3, the full variable domain is DSGVTQTPKHLITATGQRVTLRCSPRSGDLSVYWYQQSLDQGLQFLIQYYNGEERAKGNILERFSAQQFPDLHSELNLSSLELGDSALYFCASSVLGTGGSETQYFGPGTRLLVL.

This clonotype appeared a single time. This may come from a read error, since a much larger clone is one base off. The chain links TRBV19 to TRBJ1-1, with 11 bases matching TRBD1. CDR3 length: 13 residues. CDR1 and CDR2 from the germline V gene are LNHDA and SQIVND (reference sequence). CDR3 region: CASRGQGDTEAVF. The DNA of the CDR3 is TGTGCCAGTAGGGGACAGGGGGACACTGAAGCTGTCTTT.

About this clonotype: This may stem from a read error, because a much larger clone lies one nucleotide away. The chain carries TRBV29-1 and TRBJ1-1; 8 bases map to TRBD1. The CDR3 has 12 amino acids. V shed 4 bases and J 4 bases; nucleotides not matched to a gene: 2. Germline CDR1 reads SQVTM; CDR2 reads ANQGSEA. The CDR3 here is CSVVQGGTEAFF. The DNA for the CDR3 is TGCAGCGTTGTACAGGGGGGCACTGAAGCTTTCTTT.

This clonotype came up many times. The chain has TRBV7-2 and TRBJ1-2; D gene unclear. The germline gives CDR1 SGHTA, CDR2 FQGNSA. The CDR3 loop spans 13 amino acids. V was trimmed by 5 bases and J by 3 bases, leaving 10 bases between them. For the CDR3, the DNA is TGTGCCAGCAGCCATAAGAAGTACTATGGCTACACCTTC. Translated: CASSHKKYYGYTF.

The genes are TRBV4-1 and TRBJ2-6, with 7 bases identical to TRBD2. CDR1 is MGHRA and CDR2 is YSYEKL in the germline V gene. The CDR3 is 19 residues long. With V trimmed by 1 base and J by 5 bases, 14 bases remained unmatched. CDR3 nucleotide sequence: TGCGCCAGCAGCCAAGGGGGGGGACGGAGGCCTTCCTGGGCCAACGTCCTGACTTTC. Amino acid sequence: CASSQGGGRRPSWANVLTF.

This clonotype came up many times. V usage is TRBV12-3 or TRBV12-4 and J usage is TRBJ2-7; D is uncertain. Trimming took 5 bases from V and 0 from J, leaving 8 bases between them. This CDR3 contains 13 residues. The CDR3 DNA follows: TGTGCCAGCAGTGTTGGCCTCTCCTACGAGCAGTACTTC. Encoded protein: CASSVGLSYEQYF.

This clonotype was observed at least ten times. This sequence joins TRBV24-1 and TRBJ1-1, with TRBD1 matching over 11 bases. Trimming cost V 3 bases and J 5 bases; bases outside gene matches: 4. CDR3 length: 15 amino acids. The germline V gene encodes CDR1 KGHDR and CDR2 SFDVKD. The CDR3 region has the DNA TGTGCCACCAGTGATACCGGGACAGGGGGGACTGAAGCTTTCTTT. Its protein is CATSDTGTGGTEAFF.

This clonotype was found many times. The chain joins TRBV29-1 to TRBJ2-5; tentative D call: TRBD2 (5 bases). Germline CDR1 reads SQVTM; CDR2 reads ANQGSEA. The CDR3 has 14 amino acids. V dropped 6 bases and J dropped 5 bases, with 19 bases sitting between them. CDR3 nucleotides: TGCAGCGTGAATAGGGTGGGAGTAGGGGAGACCCAGTACTTC. Translated: CSVNRVGVGETQYF.

This clonotype was recorded a few times. This chain joins TRBV20-1 and TRBJ2-7; 10 bases align to TRBD2. This CDR3 comprises 17 residues. V dropped 6 bases and J dropped 4; count of bases not matched to a gene: 18. From germline, CDR1 is DFQATT and CDR2 SNEGSKA (reference sequence). CDR3 sequence: CSATPGLAPSLSYEQYF. Here the CDR3 DNA reads TGCAGTGCCACACCGGGACTAGCGCCTTCTTTATCATACGAGCAGTACTTC.

Ten or more counts support this clonotype. This chain links TRBV12-3 or TRBV12-4 with TRBJ1-2; no clear D. V dropped 4 bases and J dropped 4 bases, with 10 bases sitting between them. The CDR3 is 13 amino acids. For the CDR3, the DNA is TGTGCCAGCAGTTCCCCAGGACTCTATGGCTACACCTTC. It is translated as CASSSPGLYGYTF.

The chain links TRBV5-1 to TRBJ2-7; D might be TRBD2 (6 bases). The CDR3 is 16 amino acids. Germline lookup yields CDR1 SGHRS and CDR2 YFSETQ. V lost 2 bases and J 3 bases, leaving 18 bases between the germline ends. The CDR3 loop is CASSFRAGFKFYEQYF. The CDR3 DNA reads TGCGCCAGCAGCTTTCGGGCGGGGTTTAAGTTCTACGAGCAGTACTTC.

In this sample, this clonotype turned up a few times. The V gene is TRBV12-3 or TRBV12-4, the J gene TRBJ2-7; D is undetermined. The CDR3 has 14 amino acids. Trimming took off 1 base at V and 7 bases at J, with 14 bases between the two ends. The chain's CDR3 is CASSLVCGAEEQYF. As DNA, the CDR3 is TGTGCCAGCAGTTTAGTATGCGGCGCGGAGGAGCAGTACTTC.

The chain couples TRBV7-2 to TRBJ2-3; 8 positions match TRBD2. This CDR3 comprises 15 residues. Per germline, CDR1 SGHTA and CDR2 FQGNSA. V lost 0 bases to trimming and J lost 5 bases; unmatched junction nucleotides: 4. The DNA for the CDR3 is TGTGCCAGCAGCTTAGCGGCGGGGGGCGGAGATACGCAGTATTTT. Residues: CASSLAAGGGDTQYF. Based on the CDR3 plus reference TRBV7-2 and TRBJ2-3, the full variable domain is GAGVSQSPSNKVTEKGKDVELRCDPISGHTALYWYRQSLGQGLEFLIYFQGNSAPDKSGLPSDRFSAERTGGSVSTLTIQRTQQEDSAVYLCASSLAAGGGDTQYFGPGTRLTVL.

V usage is TRBV28 and J usage is TRBJ2-7; D gene unclear. Trimming left V 5 bases short and J 2 bases short, with 13 bases between. The CDR3 runs to 14 residues. Germline assignment: CDR1 MDHEN and CDR2 SYDVKM. The CDR3 nucleotides are TGTGCCAGCAGTCCCGGCCCAGACGCCTACGAGCAGTACTTC. Amino acid sequence: CASSPGPDAYEQYF.

The table lists this clonotype with a count of one. The junction departs from germline at one end; a sequencing error may be responsible. V gene TRBV20-1 combines with J gene TRBJ1-5; the D is unclear. The CDR3 covers 12 residues. CDR1 and CDR2 from the germline V gene are DFQATT and SNEGSKA (reference sequence). CDR3 nucleotide sequence: TGCAGTGCTCGATTAGGTAATCATCCCCAGCATTTT. The encoded protein is CSARLGNHPQHF.

This clonotype was picked up many times. The CDR3 sequence: CASSLRAGPYNYGYTF. In nucleotides, the CDR3 is TGTGCCAGCAGTTTAAGGGCAGGACCTTATAACTATGGCTACACCTTC. The chain uses TRBV27 and TRBJ1-2; D unclear. V was clipped by 2 bases and J by 1 base, with 14 bases between them. The germline CDR1 and CDR2 sequences are MNHEY and SMNVEV (reference sequence). This CDR3 region has 16 residues.

About this clonotype: As the CDR3 is not closed by the conserved phenylalanine or tryptophan, this likely results from a read error. The limits of the CDR3 on the DNA are not certain, so only TCRdb's listed CDR3 is given. The chain uses TRBV6-5 and TRBJ1-1; the listed D gene, TRBD1, was not tested against the DNA. The CDR3 numbers 17 amino acids, ends counted. Germline loops: CDR1 MNHEY, CDR2 SVGAGI. The CDR3 is CASSYLAGTGSSFEACV.

The sample holds many counts of this clonotype. V is TRBV7-8 and J is TRBJ1-2; D is possibly TRBD1 (5 bases). The CDR3 covers 15 residues. Germline CDR1 reads SGHVS; CDR2 reads FQNEAQ. V dropped 0 bases and J dropped 4 bases, with 12 bases sitting between them. CDR3 amino acids: CASSLAWEGTYGYTF. Written as DNA, the CDR3 is TGTGCCAGCAGCTTAGCGTGGGAGGGGACCTATGGCTACACCTTC.

This clonotype was seen at least ten times. This chain links TRBV7-3 with TRBJ1-2; 9 nucleotides line up with TRBD1. From germline, CDR1 is SGHTA and CDR2 FQGTGA. The CDR3 extends over 19 amino acids. After removal of 1 base from V and 0 bases from J, the junction contained 12 bases not matched to a gene. The CDR3 reads CASSLRGSGQGTANYGYTF. The CDR3 region has the DNA TGTGCCAGCAGCTTAAGGGGGAGCGGACAGGGGACTGCTAACTATGGCTACACCTTC.

The sample holds many counts of this clonotype. This sequence joins TRBV5-1 and TRBJ1-1; D remains ambiguous. CDR3 length equals 14 residues. Germline values: CDR1 SGHRS, CDR2 YFSETQ. Trimming shortened V by 0 bases and J by 12 bases, and 18 bases separated the two germline ends. The CDR3 reads CASSLVGREARSFF. DNA for the CDR3: TGCGCCAGCAGCTTGGTTGGACGTGAGGCCAGGTCTTTCTTT. Looking up the rest from reference TRBV5-1 and TRBJ1-1 gives the full variable domain: KAGVTQTPRYLIKTRGQQVTLSCSPISGHRSVSWYQQTPGQGLQFLFEYFSETQRNKGNFPGRFSGRQFSNSRSEMNVSTLELGDSALYLCASSLVGREARSFFGQGTRLTVV.

This clonotype was counted ten times or more. V gene TRBV29-1 combines with J gene TRBJ1-2; D unresolved. Between the trimmed V and J ends, which lost 1 base and 6 bases, there was a span of 15 bases. The germline gives CDR1 SQVTM, CDR2 ANQGSEA. CDR3 length equals 14 residues. CDR3 region: CSVEVTSFGNGYTF. The CDR3, as DNA: TGCAGCGTTGAAGTAACCTCGTTTGGGAATGGCTACACCTTC.

The CDR3: CASSRSGDSNEKLFF. The CDR3 bases are TGCGCCAGCAGCCGATCAGGGGATTCTAATGAAAAACTGTTTTTT. V gene TRBV5-1 combines with J gene TRBJ1-4; D might be TRBD1 (6 bases). Germline V gene lookup returns CDR1 SGHRS and CDR2 YFSETQ. The CDR3 contains 15 residues. Trimming removed 4 bases from V and 3 bases from J, with 13 bases in between.

The chain employs TRBV6-8 and TRBJ1-5; the D is unclear. V was shortened by 7 bases and J by 0 bases, with 7 bases between the two germline ends. The CDR3 has 13 residues. Per germline, CDR1 MNHGY and CDR2 SAAAGT. This CDR3 reads CASIRPSNQPQHF. As DNA, the CDR3 is TGTGCCAGCATACGTCCTAGCAATCAGCCCCAGCATTTT.

This clonotype showed up many times. The chain is built from TRBV5-6 and TRBJ1-1; D unclear. CDR3 length: 14 amino acids. CDR1 and CDR2 from the germline V gene are SGHDT and YYEEEE. Deletions cut 0 bases from V and 3 bases from J, with 9 bases between. The CDR3 sequence is CASSLGGSDTEAFF. CDR3 bases: TGTGCCAGCAGCTTGGGAGGGTCGGACACTGAAGCTTTCTTT.

There are many counts of this clonotype. V is TRBV29-1 and J is TRBJ1-1; 8 bases map to TRBD1. Germline assignment: CDR1 SQVTM and CDR2 ANQGSEA. The CDR3 contains 12 residues. V gave up 6 bases and J gave up 0 bases; unmatched junction bases: 0. As DNA, the CDR3 is TGCAGCGTGGACAGGGTGAACACTGAAGCTTTCTTT. It encodes CSVDRVNTEAFF.